This paragraph reports one T cell receptor beta chain. Antigen: not known. TCR beta CDR3 regions were amplified from RNA. With the HTBI primer set, the TCR CDR3 went through a first round of RT-PCR. TCRdb fed the multiplex PCR reads into MiXCR, producing one record per CDR3 protein. The sample has approximately 700,000 distinct CDR3 sequences, about 45% seen once. Pregnant or lactating patients were excluded, as were those with uncontrolled infection or other autoimmune disease. This sample stems from a study of T cells in Graves' hyperthyroidism and ophthalmopathy. Overall study results and limits: Stable hyperthyroidism was separated from ophthalmopathy by a model based on 13 V-J features.

The germline V gene has CDR1 DFQATT and CDR2 SNEGSKA (reference sequence). CDR3 length: 14 residues. V was pared by 6 bases and J by 3 bases, with 17 bases between. The chain has TRBV20-1 and TRBJ1-2, with D hard to call. The receptor was derived from an adult man with Graves' disease, either hyperthyroidism or ophthalmopathy (not recorded which). Sequenced material: peripheral blood or thyroid tissue (not recorded which). The CDR3 region has the DNA TGCAGTGCCCCCTGGGGAGGGTACTACTATGGCTACACCTTC. Residues: CSAPWGGYYYGYTF.